This TCR beta chain was recovered during a study of control samples from healthy donors and cancer patients. This table comes from immunoSEQ multiplex PCR, and its TCRdb copy is limited to in-frame clones, with some not included. The table records about 140,000 clones, 80% to 95% of them present only once. CDR1 is KGHSH and CDR2 is LQKENI in the germline V gene. The CDR3 contains 13 residues. V gave up 6 bases and J gave up 4 bases, with 11 bases separating them. The sample comprised blood. The clonotype originates from a young man in good health. The chain combines TRBV18 with TRBJ2-3; D unresolved. CDR3 in DNA: TGTGCCAGCTCCCTTTTGGCGCCAGATACGCAGTATTTT. Residues: CASSLLAPDTQYF.